This T cell receptor beta chain was profiled in a study of blood T cells in healthy people across ages. Total RNA was extracted at no less than 5.5 micrograms per sample. V shed 3 bases, J shed 1 base, and the junction held 7 bases outside the gene matches. Germline V gene lookup returns CDR1 SGHVS and CDR2 FQNEAQ. CDR3 length: 16 residues. Next came a second PCR, run for about 7 to 12 cycles, which used a sample-barcoded 5' primer along with a J-beta primer mix. One entry per CDR3 protein, called by TCRdb with MiXCR from the 5' RACE reads. The sample has 590,000 or so distinct CDR3 sequences; under 30% are singletons.

This sequence joins TRBV7-8 and TRBJ2-7, with 9 bases that match TRBD2. Sequencing was performed on blood. The origin of this receptor is a woman at least 80 years old in good health. The CDR3 sequence: CASSFGGGVWSYEQYF. The DNA of the CDR3 is TGTGCCAGCAGCTTCGGCGGGGGGGTATGGTCCTACGAGCAGTACTTC.